Shown below are 5 T cell receptor beta chains from a single sample sequenced in a study of CD8+ T cells in alopecia areata. Sequencing relied on a cDNA template that was reverse transcribed from extracted RNA. The assay was immunoSEQ multiplex PCR, and TCRdb's table has in-frame clones only and misses some. The sample contains 110,000 to 150,000 clones, about half of which appear only once. The material was CD4+ T cells sorted from blood, obtained at week 0. All receptors derive from a human donor with alopecia areata.

This clone was picked up a small number of times. This sequence joins TRBV14 and TRBJ2-3; the match to TRBD1 covers 8 bases. After removal of 1 base from V and 6 bases from J, the junction contained 24 bases not matched to a gene. From germline, CDR1 is SGHDN and CDR2 FVKESK. There are 21 residues in the CDR3. The CDR3 sequence: CASSQVIMAPSNRGTWDTQYF. The CDR3 coding sequence is TGTGCCAGCAGCCAAGTTATCATGGCCCCGAGCAACAGGGGGACGTGGGATACGCAGTATTTT.

The genes are TRBV30 and TRBJ2-2; D is ambiguous. CDR1 and CDR2 (germline): GTSNPN, SVGIG (reference sequence). V gave up 0 bases and J gave up 0 bases, with 11 bases separating them. The CDR3 is 16 residues long. The CDR3 sequence is CAWSVLAYTNTGELFF. Written as DNA, the CDR3 is TGTGCCTGGAGTGTCTTGGCCTATACGAACACCGGGGAGCTGTTTTTT.

In this sample, this clone turned up once. The chain couples TRBV27 to TRBJ2-3, with D unclear. The CDR3 is 12 amino acids. The ends were cut back, 7 bases at V and 1 base at J, with 6 bases in the middle. Germline V gene data show CDR1 as MNHEY and CDR2 as SMNVEV (reference sequence). The CDR3 DNA sequence: TGTGCCAGCAAGGAACGCACAGATACGCAGTATTTT. This encodes CASKERTDTQYF.

The chain uses TRBV4-2 and TRBJ2-1; D assignment may be TRBD1 or TRBD2 (6 bases each). Germline V gene data show CDR1 as LGHNA and CDR2 as YNFKEQ. This CDR3 is built from 17 residues. Trimming removed 4 bases at V and 7 bases at J, with 23 bases between. CDR3 nucleotide sequence: TGTGCCAGCAGCCCGCTCCTGGGACCGAAAGGGGGGAATGAGCAGTTCTTC. Amino acid sequence: CASSPLLGPKGGNEQFF.

V is TRBV25-1 and J is TRBJ1-1, with D maybe TRBD1 (6 bases). Germline values: CDR1 MGHDK, CDR2 SYGVNS. V lost 1 base and J lost 10, with 16 bases in between. The CDR3 is 14 residues long. The CDR3 sequence: CASSESGQGMSAFF. The CDR3 DNA follows: TGTGCCAGCAGTGAATCCGGGCAGGGGATGTCAGCTTTCTTT.